One sample yielded the 27 T cell receptor beta chains listed below, sequenced in a study of post-analysis software for immune sequencing data. Study results and limitations: When patients were compared with controls, four to six TRBV segments were more frequent, TRBV5-6, TRBV5-1 and TRBV20-1 among them.

Unique molecular identifiers were present in the TCR beta cDNA libraries. In TCRdb, the PCR reads were re-called with MiXCR into one record per CDR3 protein. The sample includes hundreds of thousands of distinct CDR3 sequences, about 32% of them seen just once. These TCRs are of unknown antigen specificity. Material for sequencing was blood. The source is a girl aged 5 to 17 with multiple sclerosis.

The CDR3 is CASSLKHSAAEQYF. The CDR3 coding sequence is TGTGCCAGCAGCTTAAAACACAGCGCCGCCGAGCAGTACTTC. V is TRBV7-2 and J is TRBJ2-4, with no clear D. The end of the DNA is better explained by TRBJ2-7, so the J call may be wrong. The germline CDR1 and CDR2 sequences are SGHTA and FQGNSA. The CDR3 is 14 residues long.

The V and J genes are TRBV29-1 and TRBJ2-1; perhaps TRBD2 as D (5 bases). The V and J ends lost 7 bases and 0 bases respectively, with 10 bases between them. CDR3 size: 13 residues. CDR1 is SQVTM and CDR2 is ANQGSEA in the germline V gene. CDR3 loop: CSAGGYSYNEQFF. CDR3 sequence (DNA): TGCAGCGCCGGAGGTTACTCCTACAATGAGCAGTTCTTC.

This clonotype was observed once. V and J are TRBV27 and TRBJ1-1; no clear D gene. V was clipped by 2 bases and J by 11 bases, with 15 bases between them. CDR3 length: 13 amino acids. Germline CDR1 MNHEY, CDR2 SMNVEV (reference sequence). The CDR3 coding sequence is TGTGCCAGCAGTTTAGCCGGGAAGGTCGCTGCTTTCTTT. This gives the protein CASSLAGKVAAFF.

V gene TRBV20-1 combines with J gene TRBJ1-5; TRBD1 might be the D (5 bases). Germline CDR1 is DFQATT and CDR2 is SNEGSKA (reference sequence). This CDR3 contains 14 residues. Trimming left V 6 bases short and J 2 bases short, with 14 bases between. This chain's CDR3 is CSAGPRGGNQPQHF. CDR3 in DNA: TGCAGTGCCGGACCACGAGGGGGCAATCAGCCCCAGCATTTT.

This rearrangement joins TRBV2 to TRBJ2-1, with D hard to call. Germline V gene data show CDR1 as SNHLY and CDR2 as FYNNEI. CDR3 length equals 11 residues. For the CDR3, the DNA is TGTCGCCTAAGCTCCTACAATGAGCAGTTCTTC. This gives the protein CRLSSYNEQFF.

The chain has TRBV20-1 and TRBJ2-1, with D perhaps TRBD1 (5 bases). The CDR3 covers 13 residues. Trimming cost V 5 bases and J 7 bases, with 15 bases left between them. CDR1 is DFQATT and CDR2 is SNEGSKA in the germline V gene (reference sequence). CDR3 in amino acids: CSAAPVGLNEQFF. In DNA, the CDR3 is TGCAGTGCTGCCCCCGTGGGGCTAAATGAGCAGTTCTTC.

The rearrangement uses TRBV28 and TRBJ2-7, with unresolved D. CDR1 is MDHEN, CDR2 SYDVKM, per germline. V was cut by 8 bases and J by 2 bases, with 19 bases left in between. The length of the CDR3 is 15 residues. CDR3 region: CASAPGFRVAYEQYF. CDR3 DNA: TGTGCCAGCGCGCCGGGTTTCCGGGTGGCCTACGAGCAGTACTTC.

This clonotype has more than one count but fewer than ten. Compared with germline, one end of the junction differs, possibly owing to a read error. The CDR3 protein is CTSSSGGADTQYF. CDR3 sequence (DNA): TGTACCAGCAGTTCGGGGGGTGCAGATACGCAGTATTTT. V usage is TRBV6-6 and J usage is TRBJ2-3; 7 positions agree with TRBD2. Germline values: CDR1 MNHNY, CDR2 SVGAGI (reference sequence). There are 13 residues in the CDR3.

This clonotype was counted once. The rearrangement links TRBV11-2 to TRBJ2-1; tentative D call: TRBD2 (6 bases). The CDR3 extends over 14 amino acids. Trimming shortened V by 6 bases and J by 7 bases, and 16 bases separated the two germline ends. The germline gives CDR1 SGHAT, CDR2 FQNNGV. CDR3 bases: TGTGCCAGCAGAGGCGGGACGCAGAGGAATGAGCAGTTCTTC. This gives the protein CASRGGTQRNEQFF.

The chain uses TRBV12-3 or TRBV12-4 and TRBJ2-2, with TRBD2 identical over 11 bases. V trimming: 3 bases; J trimming: 1 base; junction bases outside the gene matches: 1. The CDR3 is 16 residues long. The CDR3 nucleotides are TGTGCCAGCAGTTTCCTAGCGGGAGGGAACACCGGGGAGCTGTTTTTT. It specifies CASSFLAGGNTGELFF.

This clonotype turned up a few times. The rearrangement joins TRBV2 to TRBJ2-3; 9 bases line up with TRBD2. V trimming: 6 bases; J trimming: 11 bases; junction bases outside the gene matches: 9. CDR3 length: 13 residues. In germline, CDR1 is SNHLY, CDR2 FYNNEI. The CDR3 loop is CASRLGLALLQYF. The CDR3 region has the DNA TGTGCCAGCAGACTCGGACTAGCGCTACTGCAGTATTTT.

The chain's CDR3 is CSAGGLAGGPGEQFF. CDR3 nucleotides: TGCAGTGCGGGAGGACTAGCGGGAGGGCCCGGTGAGCAGTTCTTC. V is TRBV20-1 and J is TRBJ2-1; 15 bases are a match to TRBD2. The V gene's germline CDR1 is DFQATT and CDR2 SNEGSKA (reference sequence). The CDR3 extends over 15 amino acids. The V gene end was trimmed by 6 bases and the J gene end by 9 bases; junction bases not matched to a gene: 9.

This clonotype occurred a few times. The chain links TRBV7-2 to TRBJ1-1; maybe TRBD1 (5 bases). The CDR3 is 14 residues long. Trimming stripped 8 bases from V and 4 bases from J, with 17 bases between. The germline CDR1 and CDR2 sequences are SGHTA and FQGNSA. The CDR3 region has the DNA TGTGCCAGCGGTCGCCCGGGGGGAAGCACTGAAGCTTTCTTT. Amino acid sequence: CASGRPGGSTEAFF.

This clonotype has only a few counts. The chain joins TRBV10-3 to TRBJ1-2; 7 bases match TRBD1. This CDR3 spans 12 amino acids. The V gene end was trimmed by 10 bases and the J gene end by 7 bases; junction bases not matched to a gene: 9. Germline assignment: CDR1 ENHRY and CDR2 SYGVKD. The CDR3 DNA follows: TGTGCCACGGAGACAGGGCGAACTGGCTACACCTTC. This translates into CATETGRTGYTF.

This chain joins TRBV6-5 and TRBJ2-5; D ambiguous. With 6 bases removed from V and 5 bases from J, the gap between germline ends came to 13 bases. Germline V CDR1 and CDR2: MNHEY, SVGAGI. The CDR3 loop spans 13 amino acids. The CDR3 region is CASRFERLETQYF. Written as DNA, the CDR3 is TGTGCCAGCAGATTCGAGAGATTGGAGACCCAGTACTTC.

This clonotype was observed a few times. The chain couples TRBV29-1 to TRBJ2-1; no clear D gene. The CDR3 contains 11 residues. Trimming shortened V by 4 bases and J by 3 bases, and 4 bases separated the two germline ends. Looked up from germline, CDR1 is SQVTM and CDR2 is ANQGSEA. Here the CDR3 reads CSVVDYNEQFF. CDR3 DNA sequence: TGCAGCGTTGTGGACTACAATGAGCAGTTCTTC.

This clonotype has more than one count but fewer than ten. The chain uses TRBV5-5 and TRBJ1-1; D unclear. Germline V gene lookup returns CDR1 SGHKS and CDR2 YYEKEE (reference sequence). Trimming removed 3 bases at V and 5 bases at J, with 11 bases between. This CDR3 has 13 residues. CDR3 region: CASSSLPGTEAFF. The CDR3 DNA is TGTGCCAGCAGCTCCCTCCCTGGGACTGAAGCTTTCTTT.

This clonotype was detected a few times. This chain joins TRBV20-1 and TRBJ1-5, with D perhaps TRBD1 (6 bases). Trimming cost V 2 bases and J 12 bases, with 17 bases left between them. The CDR3 contains 13 residues. The germline V gene has CDR1 DFQATT and CDR2 SNEGSKA (reference sequence). CDR3: CSARPRGGGNQHF. In DNA, the CDR3 is TGCAGTGCTAGACCAAGGGGAGGGGGAAACCAGCATTTT.

This clonotype was seen a few times. The rearrangement joins TRBV4-3 to TRBJ2-7; D remains ambiguous. CDR3 length: 15 residues. Trimming removed 0 bases from V and 3 bases from J, with 12 bases in between. In germline, CDR1 is LGHNA, CDR2 YSLEER. The DNA for the CDR3 is TGCGCCAGCAGCCAAGATCGGATAGGAGACTACGAGCAGTACTTC. As protein: CASSQDRIGDYEQYF.

This clonotype was counted only a few times. This rearrangement joins TRBV20-1 to TRBJ2-7; weak D call: TRBD2 (5 bases). The CDR3 is 14 residues long. Trimming removed 3 bases from V and 2 bases from J, with 14 bases in between. Germline V CDR1 and CDR2: DFQATT, SNEGSKA (reference sequence). This chain's CDR3 is CSASGGRRPYEQYF. CDR3 sequence (DNA): TGCAGTGCTAGTGGTGGGAGAAGGCCCTACGAGCAGTACTTC.

Regarding this clonotype: Given a much more abundant clone one base away, this may be a read error. V usage is TRBV10-3 and J usage is TRBJ2-3; 11 bases align to TRBD1. This CDR3 comprises 14 residues. CDR1 ENHRY and CDR2 SYGVKD come from the germline V gene. Here the CDR3 reads CATSVGTGGDTQYF. The DNA of the CDR3 is TGTGCCACCAGTGTTGGGACAGGGGGAGATACGCAGTATTTT.

This clonotype was detected only a few times. The chain carries TRBV6-1 and TRBJ2-3, with 9 bases lining up with TRBD1. CDR3 length: 15 amino acids. Germline CDR1 reads MNHNS; CDR2 reads SASEGT. Unmatched junction bases numbered 6, after V lost 3 bases and J lost 5 bases. The CDR3 DNA is TGTGCCAGCAGTGATCGGACAGGGGTCGGAGATACGCAGTATTTT. This sequence encodes CASSDRTGVGDTQYF.

V and J are TRBV20-1 and TRBJ2-1; 8 positions agree with TRBD1. The germline V gene has CDR1 DFQATT and CDR2 SNEGSKA (reference sequence). Trimming removed 8 bases from V and 7 bases from J; junction bases left unmatched: 10. This CDR3 has 13 residues. The CDR3 DNA follows: TGCAGTAATAGTGGACAGGGTTGGAATGAGCAGTTCTTC. This encodes CSNSGQGWNEQFF.

The V gene is TRBV5-6, the J gene TRBJ1-6, with TRBD1 matching over 9 bases. The trim removed 2 bases at V and 9 bases at J, leaving 9 bases unmatched. CDR1 SGHDT and CDR2 YYEEEE come from the germline V gene. The CDR3 covers 16 residues. This CDR3 is CASSLQGATTISPLHF. The CDR3 coding sequence is TGTGCCAGCAGCTTACAGGGGGCAACCACCATTTCACCCCTCCACTTT.

This clonotype occurred a few times. The genes are TRBV21-1 and TRBJ2-4; TRBD2 is the table's D call and was not checked against the DNA. TRBV21-1 has pseudogene status. This CDR3 is 17 amino acids long. CDR3 DNA sequence: TGTGCCAGCAGCCGCGAGACAGGGCCAGCGGGAGAAGACATTCAGTACTTC. This sequence encodes CASSRETGPAGEDIQYF.

V gene TRBV6-5 combines with J gene TRBJ1-4; 11 bases are a match to TRBD1. This CDR3 has 18 residues. The ends lost 3 bases at V and 0 bases at J; junction bases unmatched: 6. Germline CDR1 MNHEY, CDR2 SVGAGI. The CDR3 coding sequence is TGTGCCAGCAGTTATGGACAGGGGGCTTCCCCAACTAATGAAAAACTGTTTTTT. The encoded protein is CASSYGQGASPTNEKLFF.

This clonotype occurred a few times. V gene TRBV5-1 combines with J gene TRBJ2-3, with D perhaps matching TRBD1 or TRBD2 (6 bases each). Germline CDR1 SGHRS, CDR2 YFSETQ. The V and J ends lost 4 bases and 2 bases respectively, with 17 bases between them. The CDR3 has 16 amino acids. The CDR3 reads CASSPLGGLPTDTQYF. CDR3 bases: TGCGCCAGCAGCCCTTTGGGGGGCCTACCCACAGATACGCAGTATTTT. The entire variable domain, with the rest obtained from reference TRBV5-1 and TRBJ2-3, is as follows: KAGVTQTPRYLIKTRGQQVTLSCSPISGHRSVSWYQQTPGQGLQFLFEYFSETQRNKGNFPGRFSGRQFSNSRSEMNVSTLELGDSALYLCASSPLGGLPTDTQYFGPGTRLTVL.